The clone carrying this T cell receptor (beta chain) was found many times. These data originate in a study of T-cell reconstitution after alpha-beta-depleted transplantation in children. The CDR3 runs 13 residues. Trimming stripped 0 bases from V and 8 bases from J, with 8 bases between. Germline assignment: CDR1 DFQATT and CDR2 SNEGSKA (reference sequence). The library targeted TCRbeta and was prepared with unique molecular identifiers. TCRdb processed the PCR reads anew with MiXCR; each CDR3 protein has one entry. The repertoire holds roughly 100,000 distinct CDR3 sequences, with roughly 8.3% as singletons.

V usage is TRBV20-1 and J usage is TRBJ1-6; D is unclear. The clonotype comes from a human donor who donated a stem cell graft to a child with congenital amegakaryocytic thrombocytopenia. The source was PBMCs from the stem cell graft donor, collected from the stem cell graft. The CDR3 here is CSARDHGDSPLHF. DNA of the CDR3: TGCAGTGCTAGAGATCACGGGGATTCACCCCTCCACTTT.